The rows below give T cell receptor beta chains drawn from one sample of a study of cytomegalovirus exposure and HLA in healthy donors. The repertoire was sequenced with immunoSEQ multiplex PCR; TCRdb's copy has only in-frame clones and lacks some. Of about 190,000 clones in the sample, about 80% are singletons; the top ten hold 11% to 15%. The sequenced sample consisted of PBMCs. The source of these receptors is a young woman in good health and CMV-seropositive. Both conserved end residues are part of each CDR3. A D gene is named only where the DNA matches it firmly. Clone size appears in some rows only: once, few, many, or a class for an expanded clone.

cdr3_nt | cdr3_aa | j_call | v_call | d_call | clone_size
TGTGCCAGCAGCTTAAGTCGGGCAACTAATGAAAAACTGTTTTTT | CASSLSRATNEKLFF | TRBJ1-4 | TRBV13 | NA | NA
TGTGCCAGCAGGGCCGCACCAAATTCACCCCTCCACTTT | CASRAAPNSPLHF | TRBJ1-6 | TRBV25-1 | NA | once
TGTGCCAGCAGTTTGAGGGCCTCACTAGCGGGGGGGCCGGGAGATACGCAGTATTTT | CASSLRASLAGGPGDTQYF | TRBJ2-3 | TRBV27 | TRBD2 | NA
TGTGCCAGCAGCTGGGGAGCTATATTGGATGAGCAGTTCTTC | CASSWGAILDEQFF | TRBJ2-1 | TRBV5-6 | NA | NA
TGTGCCAGCAGCTCGGACAGGGGGTATGGCTACACCTTC | CASSSDRGYGYTF | TRBJ1-2 | TRBV13 | TRBD1 | few
TGTGCCAGCAGCTTAGCGAGAGCTGGAAACACCATATATTTT | CASSLARAGNTIYF | TRBJ1-3 | TRBV7-6 | NA | NA
TGTGCCAGCAGTCCCGGGGCGGGAAGGAAAGATACGCAGTATTTT | CASSPGAGRKDTQYF | TRBJ2-3 | TRBV28 | NA | once
TGTGCCAGCAGGCAGACAGGAGGCACAGATGAGCAGTACTTC | CASRQTGGTDEQYF | TRBJ2-7 | TRBV6-5 | NA | NA
TGTGCCAGCAGACCCCGGACTAGTGGTGATGAGCAGTTCTTC | CASRPRTSGDEQFF | TRBJ2-1 | TRBV2 | TRBD2 | NA
TGTGCCAGCAGCCGAGGGACAGCCCAAACTAATGAAAAACTGTTTTTT | CASSRGTAQTNEKLFF | TRBJ1-4 | TRBV7-8 | TRBD1 | NA
TGTGCCAGCAGCTTAAATGCGCGACTTAATGAAAAACTGTTTTTT | CASSLNARLNEKLFF | TRBJ1-4 | TRBV7-6 | NA | NA
TGTGCCACCAGCAGTCAAACAGGGAATGAGCAGTTCTTC | CATSSQTGNEQFF | TRBJ2-1 | TRBV15 | NA | NA
TGCGCCAGCAGCTCAGGGTTCCCGGACACCGGGGAGCTGTTTTTT | CASSSGFPDTGELFF | TRBJ2-2 | TRBV5-1 | NA | NA
TGTGCCAGCAGTTCTCGGACATCTGGAAACACCATATATTTT | CASSSRTSGNTIYF | TRBJ1-3 | TRBV28 | NA | few
TGTGCCATCAGTGAGTGGCAGGGCGGTACAGATACGCAGTATTTT | CAISEWQGGTDTQYF | TRBJ2-3 | TRBV10-3 | NA | NA
TGTGCCAGCAGTTTATCTAGAGGATCCTACGAGCAGTACTTC | CASSLSRGSYEQYF | TRBJ2-7 | TRBV7-2 | NA | few
TGCAGCGTTGTGTTTGCTAGCGGGGGCCAGGGAGAGACCCAGTACTTC | CSVVFASGGQGETQYF | TRBJ2-5 | TRBV29-1 | TRBD2 | NA
TGCGCCAGCAGCCCCAGGACTAGCGGTTACAATGAGCAGTTCTTC | CASSPRTSGYNEQFF | TRBJ2-1 | TRBV5-1 | TRBD2 | once
TGTGCCAGCAGCAGGATAAATTCACCCCTCCACTTT | CASSRINSPLHF | TRBJ1-6 | TRBV6-1 | NA | NA
TGTGCCAGCAGCTTAATTGGACTAGCGGACAATGAGCAGTTCTTC | CASSLIGLADNEQFF | TRBJ2-1 | TRBV13 | TRBD2 | NA
TGTGCCAGCAGCTTGGGGGACAGGCGACTCTATGGCTACACCTTC | CASSLGDRRLYGYTF | TRBJ1-2 | TRBV7-9 | TRBD1 | NA
TGTGCCAGCAGCTTAGGCTCAGGTCCCAACAATGAGCAGTTCTTC | CASSLGSGPNNEQFF | TRBJ2-1 | TRBV7-9 | NA | NA
TGTGCCAGCAGTTACTCGAGCGGAAGCTCCTACAATGAGCAGTTCTTC | CASSYSSGSSYNEQFF | TRBJ2-1 | TRBV6-6 | NA | NA
TGCGCCAGCAGCCAAGAGGACAGGAGGGGCAATGAGCAGTTCTTC | CASSQEDRRGNEQFF | TRBJ2-1 | TRBV4-3 | NA | once
TGTGCCAGCAGCTCTGGCCTGAATTTGGGCTCTGGCGAGCAGTACTTC | CASSSGLNLGSGEQYF | TRBJ2-7 | TRBV7-2 | NA | NA
TGTGCCTGGAGTGTCAAAGGGGCCAACGTCCTGACTTTC | CAWSVKGANVLTF | TRBJ2-6 | TRBV30 | NA | once
TGTGCCAGCAGTACTTCAATCACCGGGGAGCTGTTTTTT | CASSTSITGELFF | TRBJ2-2 | TRBV27 | NA | NA
TGTGCCAGCAGCCCGGGGACTAGCGGGCAAGAGACCCAGTACTTC | CASSPGTSGQETQYF | TRBJ2-5 | TRBV6-4 | TRBD2 | NA
TGTGCCAGTAGATGGGACAGGGGGAATGGCTACACCTTC | CASRWDRGNGYTF | TRBJ1-2 | TRBV19 | TRBD1 | few
TGTGCCAGTAGTATCGGGGGACCTAGCAATCAGCCCCAGCATTTT | CASSIGGPSNQPQHF | TRBJ1-5 | TRBV19 | NA | NA
TGCAGCGTTGTACGGGTAGCAGCAGACCATGAGCAGTTCTTC | CSVVRVAADHEQFF | TRBJ2-1 | TRBV29-1 | NA | NA
TGCAGCGGATTCACCAACAAAAACATTCAATACTTC | CSGFTNKNIQYF | TRBJ2-4 | TRBV29-1 | NA | once
TGTGCCAGCAGCCAGGGTGCTGGGGCCAACGTCCTGACTTTC | CASSQGAGANVLTF | TRBJ2-6 | TRBV11-3 | NA | few
TGTGCCAGCAGCCCCCTGTCGGATACGCAGTATTTT | CASSPLSDTQYF | TRBJ2-3 | TRBV11-2 | NA | NA
TGTGCCAGCAGCTTAAATGGGGGGAACTATGGCTACACCTTC | CASSLNGGNYGYTF | TRBJ1-2 | TRBV7-2 | NA | NA
TGCGCCAGCAGCCCGTCCGGGACAGGGAACACCGGGGAGCTGTTTTTT | CASSPSGTGNTGELFF | TRBJ2-2 | TRBV4-1 | TRBD1 | once
TGCGCCAGCAGCTTGGGGGAGCTCGGGGAAAAACTGTTTTTT | CASSLGELGEKLFF | TRBJ1-4 | TRBV5-1 | NA | NA
TGCGCCAGCAGCCAACCATGGACAGGTGGCGAGCAGTACTTC | CASSQPWTGGEQYF | TRBJ2-7 | TRBV4-1 | TRBD1 | NA
TGTGCCAGCAGTTACTCGGGGCAGAGTCATGGCTACACCTTC | CASSYSGQSHGYTF | TRBJ1-2 | TRBV6-6 | NA | NA
TGTGCTAGTGGTTCGGACAGTTCGAGGCCAGATACGCAGTATTTT | CASGSDSSRPDTQYF | TRBJ2-3 | TRBV12-5 | NA | few
TGTGCCAGCAGCTCACTTGACAGGACGGTCTACGAGCAGTACTTC | CASSSLDRTVYEQYF | TRBJ2-7 | TRBV27 | NA | NA
TGTGCCAGCAGCTTCCGGGCAGATACGCAGTATTTT | CASSFRADTQYF | TRBJ2-3 | TRBV5-6 | NA | NA
TGTGCCAGCAGCTTGGGAAATGAGGCCAAAAACATTCAGTACTTC | CASSLGNEAKNIQYF | TRBJ2-4 | TRBV5-4 | NA | NA
TGTGCCAGCAGCGGAATCCGGGGTCAAGAGACCCAGTACTTC | CASSGIRGQETQYF | TRBJ2-5 | TRBV9 | NA | NA
TGTGCCAGCAGTTCCCTTCCCAGACAGGGGAGTTACGAGCAGTACTTC | CASSSLPRQGSYEQYF | TRBJ2-7 | TRBV27 | TRBD1 | NA
TGTGCCAGCGGTTCCTCATCGGGGGTCCGCACTGAAGCTTTCTTT | CASGSSSGVRTEAFF | TRBJ1-1 | TRBV28 | NA | NA
TGTGCCAGCAGCTCGACCGGGACAGGGTCATACAATGAGCAGTTCTTC | CASSSTGTGSYNEQFF | TRBJ2-1 | TRBV7-2 | TRBD1 | NA
TGCAGCGTTGATCGAGAGTATGGCTACACCTTC | CSVDREYGYTF | TRBJ1-2 | TRBV29-1 | NA | NA
TGTGCCAGCAGCCCCGAGGACAGATACAATGAGCAGTTCTTC | CASSPEDRYNEQFF | TRBJ2-1 | TRBV4-2 | NA | few
TGTGCCAGCATGGGGGGACTAGCGGGAGTCCATGAGCAGTTCTTC | CASMGGLAGVHEQFF | TRBJ2-1 | TRBV2 | TRBD2 | NA
TGTGCCAGCAGCTTAGGGGTAGGGGGACTAGCGGGGAATGAGCAGTTCTTC | CASSLGVGGLAGNEQFF | TRBJ2-1 | TRBV7-9 | TRBD2 | once
TGTGCCAGCAGCGCAGGACGGGGGGGAAATGGCTACACCTTC | CASSAGRGGNGYTF | TRBJ1-2 | TRBV6-1 | NA | NA
TGTGCCTGGAGTGTTATCGAGAATGAAAAACTGTTTTTT | CAWSVIENEKLFF | TRBJ1-4 | TRBV30 | NA | NA
TGTGCCAGCAGCTTGGACCTCGGCGAGCAGTACTTC | CASSLDLGEQYF | TRBJ2-7 | TRBV5-4 | NA | NA
TGCGCCAGCAGCTCCCTAGGCGAGACCCAGTACTTC | CASSSLGETQYF | TRBJ2-5 | TRBV5-1 | NA | NA
TGTGCCAGCAGTGATGCCGGGACAGGGGCCTACAATGAGCAGTTCTTC | CASSDAGTGAYNEQFF | TRBJ2-1 | TRBV6-1 | TRBD1 | NA
TGTGCCAGCGCGACACCTTGGGACACTGAAGCTTTCTTT | CASATPWDTEAFF | TRBJ1-1 | TRBV2 | NA | NA
TGTGCCAGCAGTTTACGGTCGACTAGCGGGGGGGGCTACGAGCAGTACTTC | CASSLRSTSGGGYEQYF | TRBJ2-7 | TRBV28 | TRBD2 | few
TGTGCCAGCAGCCGACAGGGATTGGAGAACACTGAAGCTTTCTTT | CASSRQGLENTEAFF | TRBJ1-1 | TRBV5-5 | TRBD1 | NA